This T cell receptor (beta chain) was identified during a study of blood T cell repertoires in COVID-19. Across the study: Acute-phase and convalescent COVID-19 samples originated in the United States, Italy and Spain. T cells, B-cell-depleted T cells, or PBMCs supplied cDNA or gDNA.

This CDR3 is built from 11 residues. V was shortened by 4 bases and J by 11 bases, with 12 bases between the two germline ends. CDR1 is SGHDT and CDR2 is YYEEEE in the germline V gene. Study processing details: Counts of nucleated cells, estimated from reference gene primer amplification, were obtained. Sequencing was performed with immunoSEQ multiplex PCR; in TCRdb, only in-frame clones are kept and a portion is missing. That table is the source of V, J and clone size, and D and trimming were worked out from the DNA. This table holds hundreds of thousands of clones, over 70% found once. V gene TRBV5-6 combines with J gene TRBJ1-1; D ambiguous. The sample taken for sequencing was peripheral blood. The receptor was isolated from a man aged 35 to 55 with acute or convalescent COVID-19. The CDR3 bases are TGTGCCAGCAGCCTGGGGAGCGCGGCTTTCTTT. This gives the protein CASSLGSAAFF.